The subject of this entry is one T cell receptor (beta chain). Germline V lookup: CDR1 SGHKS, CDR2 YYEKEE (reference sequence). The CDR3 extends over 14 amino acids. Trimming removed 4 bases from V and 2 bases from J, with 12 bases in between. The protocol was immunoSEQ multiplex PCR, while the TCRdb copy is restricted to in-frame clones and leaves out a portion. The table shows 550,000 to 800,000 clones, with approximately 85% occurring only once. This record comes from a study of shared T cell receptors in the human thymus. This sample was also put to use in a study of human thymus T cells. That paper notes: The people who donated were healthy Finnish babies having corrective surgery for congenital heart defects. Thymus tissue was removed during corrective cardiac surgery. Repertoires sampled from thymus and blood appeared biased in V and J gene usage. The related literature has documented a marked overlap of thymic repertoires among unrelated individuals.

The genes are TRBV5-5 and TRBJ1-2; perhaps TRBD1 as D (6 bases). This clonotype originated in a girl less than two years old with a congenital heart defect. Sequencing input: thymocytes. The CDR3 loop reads CASSTLDRNYGYTF. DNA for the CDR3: TGTGCCAGCAGCACCTTGGACAGAAACTATGGCTACACCTTC.